The 10 T cell receptor beta chains presented below share a single source sample, sequenced in a study of post-analysis software for immune sequencing data. Notes on the study in general: TRBV5-6, TRBV5-1 and TRBV20-1 were among roughly five TRBV segments more frequent in patients than controls.

Every TCR beta cDNA library bore unique molecular identifiers. TCRdb reprocessed the PCR reads with MiXCR, giving one entry per CDR3 protein. The table shows 820,000 or so distinct CDR3 sequences, with around 53% occurring only once. These receptors' antigens are unknown. Input material: blood. These TCRs come from a girl aged 5-17 years with multiple sclerosis.

The rearrangement uses TRBV29-1 and TRBJ1-1, with D possibly matching TRBD1 (5 bases). V was cut by 6 bases and J by 4 bases, with 21 bases left in between. Germline values: CDR1 SQVTM, CDR2 ANQGSEA. The CDR3 spans 15 residues. The CDR3 loop reads CSVGGRVKTSTEAFF. CDR3 bases: TGCAGCGTCGGGGGTAGGGTCAAGACCTCCACTGAAGCTTTCTTT.

This clonotype showed up just a few times. The chain employs TRBV29-1 and TRBJ2-5; D possibly corresponds to TRBD2 (5 bases). The J call may be wrong; the DNA end is better matched by TRBJ2-7. The V gene's germline CDR1 is SQVTM and CDR2 ANQGSEA. This CDR3 comprises 12 residues. The CDR3, as DNA: TGCAGCGTTGGTTCGGGGTTTGACGAGCAGTACTTC. Its protein is CSVGSGFDEQYF.

J is TRBJ1-6 and V is TRBV6-6; D unclear. The CDR3 consists of 15 residues. Germline CDR1 reads MNHNY; CDR2 reads SVGAGI (reference sequence). V gave up 5 bases and J gave up 5 bases, with 13 bases separating them. CDR3 region: CASSPQEVNNSPLHF. The CDR3 DNA reads TGTGCCAGCAGTCCCCAGGAGGTAAATAATTCACCCCTCCACTTT.

CDR3 in DNA: TGTGCCAGCAGCCCCGGGCAGGGGAGGAACAATGAGCAGTTCTTC. It translates to CASSPGQGRNNEQFF. The rearrangement joins TRBV12-3 or TRBV12-4 to TRBJ2-1; D possibly uses TRBD1 or TRBD2 (6 bases each). V lost 6 bases and J lost 5, with 17 bases in between. The CDR3 is made up of 15 amino acids.

Comments on this clonotype: At one of its ends the junction is not consistent with the germline gene, which may arise from a read error. The chain couples TRBV20-1 to TRBJ2-1, with TRBD2 matching 9 bases. The CDR3 has 17 amino acids. Germline CDR1 DFQATT, CDR2 SNEGSKA (reference sequence). Written as DNA, the CDR3 is TGCAGTGCCAAGTGGACTAGCGAGGGGGCCGTCACCGGGGAGCTGTTCTTC. It encodes CSAKWTSEGAVTGELFF.

The CDR3 DNA sequence: TGTGCCAGCAGTCAGGGGGCTCCCTACGAGCAGTACTTC. As protein: CASSQGAPYEQYF. The rearrangement links TRBV27 to TRBJ2-7; 8 nucleotides match TRBD1. The J segment lost 2 bases and the V segment lost 5 bases, leaving 2 bases of the junction unmatched. The CDR3 contains 13 residues. Germline CDR1 MNHEY, CDR2 SMNVEV (reference sequence).

The V call is TRBV10-3, the J call TRBJ2-1; 12 nucleotides line up with TRBD1. Trimming at V came to 4 bases and at J to 9 bases, leaving 7 bases not matched to a gene. Germline lookup yields CDR1 ENHRY and CDR2 SYGVKD. The CDR3 covers 15 residues. Here the CDR3 reads CAISAPGQGAREQFF. CDR3 nucleotides: TGTGCCATCAGTGCCCCGGGACAGGGGGCTCGTGAGCAGTTCTTC.

The V and J genes are TRBV29-1 and TRBJ2-1; 8 bases map to TRBD2. Per germline, CDR1 SQVTM and CDR2 ANQGSEA. Unmatched junction bases numbered 12, after V lost 7 bases and J lost 7 bases. This CDR3 has 14 residues. Here the CDR3 DNA reads TGCAGCGCCGGCAGGACCCCGGGGGGGAATGAGCAGTTCTTC. This codes for CSAGRTPGGNEQFF.

This sequence joins TRBV20-1 and TRBJ1-1; D gene uncertain. V lost 2 bases and J lost 1, with 5 bases in between. Per the germline V gene, CDR1 is DFQATT and CDR2 is SNEGSKA (reference sequence). CDR3 size: 12 residues. CDR3: CSARYRNTEAFF. The CDR3 DNA sequence: TGCAGTGCTAGATACAGGAACACTGAAGCTTTCTTT.

This clonotype occurred many times. This sequence joins TRBV20-1 and TRBJ2-2; D is perhaps TRBD1 (7 bases). Germline lookup yields CDR1 DFQATT and CDR2 SNEGSKA (reference sequence). This CDR3 has 16 amino acids. V lost 2 bases and J lost 3, with 16 bases in between. The CDR3 nucleotides read TGCAGTGCTAGAAGGTCTGGAGGGGGCGACACCGGGGAGCTGTTTTTT. Translating gives CSARRSGGGDTGELFF.